The 13 T cell receptor beta chains listed next were all sequenced from one sample in a study of blood T cell repertoires in COVID-19 (dated by TCRdb to the early 2020s). The library was produced with the immunoSEQ multiplex PCR assay. TCRdb carries this immuneACCESS record with in-frame sequences only. Its versions omit some clonotypes, under half of them owing to an unresolved V gene in the studies checked, with the rest unexplained. The sample profile shows roughly 190,000 clones; 75% to 90% of them were found once. About 0.77% of the sample belongs to the ten largest clones. The specimen was PBMCs or T cells enriched from blood (not recorded which). The receptors stem from a woman younger than 35 who had recovered from COVID-19.

The chain employs TRBV7-8 and TRBJ2-7, with D uncertain. CDR1 and CDR2 (germline): SGHVS, FQNEAQ. V lost 0 bases and J lost 3, with 3 bases in between. CDR3 length: 12 amino acids. The CDR3 region has the DNA TGTGCCAGCAGCTTAGCCCGCTACGAGCAGTACTTC. Translating it yields CASSLARYEQYF.

This rearrangement joins TRBV13 to TRBJ2-2; D might be TRBD2 (5 bases). Trimming stripped 5 bases from V and 0 bases from J, with 16 bases between. This CDR3 spans 17 amino acids. Per germline, CDR1 PRHDT and CDR2 FYEKMQ (reference sequence). The CDR3 DNA is TGTGCCAGCAGCCGAGGGTCTCGGGCCTCGAACACCGGGGAGCTGTTTTTT. Translating it yields CASSRGSRASNTGELFF. Full variable domain (missing parts from reference TRBV13 and TRBJ2-2): AAGVIQSPRHLIKEKRETATLKCYPIPRHDTVYWYQQGPGQDPQFLISFYEKMQSDKGSIPDRFSAQQFSDYHSELNMSSLELGDSALYFCASSRGSRASNTGELFFGEGSRLTVL.

The genes are TRBV19 and TRBJ1-3; tentatively, D is TRBD1 (5 bases). V lost 5 bases and J lost 4, with 9 bases in between. The germline gives CDR1 LNHDA, CDR2 SQIVND (reference sequence). The CDR3 spans 13 residues. DNA for the CDR3: TGTGCCAGTAGTGCCTGGACAGGAAACACCATATATTTT. Protein sequence: CASSAWTGNTIYF.

This chain uses TRBV15 with TRBJ1-2; TRBD1 might be the D (5 bases). This CDR3 has 14 residues. Trimming stripped 3 bases from V and 0 bases from J, with 8 bases between. Germline CDR1 and CDR2: LNHNV and YYDKDF (reference sequence). In DNA, the CDR3 is TGTGCCACCAGCAGGGGGGGGACTAACTATGGCTACACCTTC. It is translated as CATSRGGTNYGYTF.

V usage is TRBV7-9 and J usage is TRBJ1-4; a possible D gene is TRBD1 (6 bases). CDR1 SEHNR and CDR2 FQNEAQ come from the germline V gene (reference sequence). CDR3 length: 14 amino acids. V was pared by 5 bases and J by 4 bases, with 11 bases between. CDR3 amino acids: CASSVNRDNEKLFF. Here the CDR3 DNA reads TGTGCCAGCAGCGTAAACAGGGATAATGAAAAACTGTTTTTT. The full variable domain, with the rest looked up from reference TRBV7-9 and TRBJ1-4, is DTGVSQNPRHKITKRGQNVTFRCDPISEHNRLYWYRQTLGQGPEFLTYFQNEAQLEKSRLLSDRFSAERPKGSFSTLEIQRTEQGDSAMYLCASSVNRDNEKLFFGSGTQLSVL.

The chain combines TRBV7-3 with TRBJ1-1; D not certain. In germline, CDR1 is SGHTA, CDR2 FQGTGA. The CDR3 has 13 amino acids. V was cut by 4 bases and J by 4 bases, with 10 bases left in between. CDR3 region: CASSSLGPTEAFF. DNA of the CDR3: TGTGCCAGCAGCTCGCTAGGCCCCACTGAAGCTTTCTTT.

The chain couples TRBV3-1 (or the pseudogene TRBV3-2) to TRBJ1-4; maybe TRBD1 (6 bases). Between the trimmed V and J ends, which lost 4 bases and 3 bases, there was a span of 12 bases. CDR1 is LGHDT, CDR2 YNNKEL, per germline (reference sequence). There are 15 residues in the CDR3. The CDR3 loop reads CASSRRGSSNEKLFF. The DNA of the CDR3 is TGTGCCAGCAGCCGTAGGGGGTCCTCTAATGAAAAACTGTTTTTT.

This chain uses TRBV28 with TRBJ1-5; D is uncertain. Trimming cost V 4 bases and J 4 bases, with 14 bases left between them. Germline V gives CDR1 MDHEN, CDR2 SYDVKM. The CDR3 extends over 15 amino acids. CDR3 bases: TGTGCCAGCAGTTCATGGTCGCAGGAAAATCAGCCCCAGCATTTT. This translates into CASSSWSQENQPQHF.

This chain uses TRBV11-1 with TRBJ2-2; D may be TRBD1 (5 bases). Germline values: CDR1 SGHAT, CDR2 FQDESV (reference sequence). The CDR3 totals 13 residues. Trimming removed 3 bases at V and 9 bases at J, with 11 bases between. The CDR3 is CASSLGQHRELFF. CDR3 nucleotide sequence: TGTGCCAGCAGCTTGGGGCAGCACCGGGAGCTGTTTTTT. The entire variable domain, with the rest obtained from reference TRBV11-1 and TRBJ2-2, is as follows: EAEVAQSPRYKITEKSQAVAFWCDPISGHATLYWYRQILGQGPELLVQFQDESVVDDSQLPKDRFSAERLKGVDSTLKIQPAELGDSAMYLCASSLGQHRELFFGEGSRLTVL.

V is TRBV28 and J is TRBJ1-6; possible D gene TRBD1, 5 bases. This CDR3 spans 15 amino acids. Germline CDR1 MDHEN, CDR2 SYDVKM. The V end lost 7 bases, the J end lost 6 bases, and 16 bases lay between the germline ends. CDR3 bases: TGTGCCAGCACCATTTCGTTAAGGGGTAATTCACCCCTCCACTTT. Translating gives CASTISLRGNSPLHF.

The V and J genes are TRBV5-4 and TRBJ2-2; tentative D call: TRBD1 (6 bases). Germline V CDR1 and CDR2: SGHNT, YYREEE (reference sequence). Trimming removed 4 bases at V and 1 base at J, with 14 bases between. This CDR3 spans 16 amino acids. In DNA, the CDR3 is TGTGCCAGCAGCAGACCCGGGACATTGAACACCGGGGAGCTGTTTTTT. This gives the protein CASSRPGTLNTGELFF.

The V call is TRBV7-9, the J call TRBJ1-1; D is ambiguous. CDR1 is SEHNR, CDR2 FQNEAQ, per germline (reference sequence). V lost 2 bases and J 6 bases, leaving 10 bases between the germline ends. This CDR3 is 13 amino acids long. The CDR3 loop is CASSLSFGPEAFF. Here the CDR3 DNA reads TGTGCCAGCAGCTTATCGTTTGGCCCTGAAGCTTTCTTT.

V usage is TRBV5-1 and J usage is TRBJ2-1; unclear D gene. V dropped 5 bases and J dropped 6 bases, with 9 bases sitting between them. CDR3 length equals 12 residues. Germline CDR1 and CDR2: SGHRS and YFSETQ. CDR3 region: CASSPGLNEQFF. The CDR3 coding sequence is TGCGCCAGCAGTCCGGGTCTCAATGAGCAGTTCTTC.